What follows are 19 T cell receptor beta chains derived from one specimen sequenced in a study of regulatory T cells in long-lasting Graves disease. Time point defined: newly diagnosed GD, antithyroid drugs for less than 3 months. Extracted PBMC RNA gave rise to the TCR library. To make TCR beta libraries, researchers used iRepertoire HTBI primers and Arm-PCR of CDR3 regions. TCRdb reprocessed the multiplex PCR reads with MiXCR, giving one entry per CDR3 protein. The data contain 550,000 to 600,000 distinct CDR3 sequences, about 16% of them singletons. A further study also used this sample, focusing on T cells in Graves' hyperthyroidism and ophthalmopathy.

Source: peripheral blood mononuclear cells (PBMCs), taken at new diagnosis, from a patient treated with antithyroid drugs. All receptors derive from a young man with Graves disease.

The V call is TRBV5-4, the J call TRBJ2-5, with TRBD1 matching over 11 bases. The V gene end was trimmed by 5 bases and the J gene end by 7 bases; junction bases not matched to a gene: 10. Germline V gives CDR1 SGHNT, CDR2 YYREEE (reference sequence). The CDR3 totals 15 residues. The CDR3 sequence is CASSPGTGGSGTQYF. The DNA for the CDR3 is TGTGCCAGCAGTCCCGGGACAGGGGGATCAGGGACCCAGTACTTC.

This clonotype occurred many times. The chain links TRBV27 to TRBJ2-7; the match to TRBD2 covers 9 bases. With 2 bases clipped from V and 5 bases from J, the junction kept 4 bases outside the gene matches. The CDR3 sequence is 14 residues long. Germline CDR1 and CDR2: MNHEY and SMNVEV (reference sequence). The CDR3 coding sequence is TGTGCCAGCAGTTTAGGCGGGAGGGCCCACGAGCAGTACTTC. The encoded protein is CASSLGGRAHEQYF.

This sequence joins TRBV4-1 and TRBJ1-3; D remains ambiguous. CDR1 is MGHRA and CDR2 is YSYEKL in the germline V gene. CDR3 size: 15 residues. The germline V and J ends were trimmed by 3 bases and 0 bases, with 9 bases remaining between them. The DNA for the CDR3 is TGCGCCAGCAGCCAGTCCGCGACCTCTGGAAACACCATATATTTT. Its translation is CASSQSATSGNTIYF.

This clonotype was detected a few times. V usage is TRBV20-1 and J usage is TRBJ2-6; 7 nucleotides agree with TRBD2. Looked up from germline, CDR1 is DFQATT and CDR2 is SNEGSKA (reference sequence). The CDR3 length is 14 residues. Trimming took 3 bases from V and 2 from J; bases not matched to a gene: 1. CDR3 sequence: CSARGGAGANVLTF. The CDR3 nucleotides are TGCAGTGCTAGGGGGGGGGCTGGGGCCAACGTCCTGACTTTC.

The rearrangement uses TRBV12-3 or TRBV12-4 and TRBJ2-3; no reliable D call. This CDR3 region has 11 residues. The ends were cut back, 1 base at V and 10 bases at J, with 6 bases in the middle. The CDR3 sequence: CASSLERAQYF. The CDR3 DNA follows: TGTGCCAGCAGTTTAGAGAGAGCGCAGTATTTT.

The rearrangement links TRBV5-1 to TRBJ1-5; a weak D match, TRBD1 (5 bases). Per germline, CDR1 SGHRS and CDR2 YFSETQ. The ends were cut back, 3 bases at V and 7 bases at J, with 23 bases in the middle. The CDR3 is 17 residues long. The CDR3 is CASSSPGRAGSGQPQHF. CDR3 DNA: TGCGCCAGCAGCTCACCCGGTCGGGCAGGGTCGGGACAGCCCCAGCATTTT.

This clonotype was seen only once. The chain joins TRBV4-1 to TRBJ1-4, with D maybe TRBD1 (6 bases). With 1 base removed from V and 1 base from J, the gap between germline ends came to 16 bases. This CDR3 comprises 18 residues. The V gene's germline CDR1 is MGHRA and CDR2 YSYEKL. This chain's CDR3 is CASSQVRGRIGTNEKLFF. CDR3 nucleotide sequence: TGCGCCAGCAGCCAAGTCCGGGGGCGCATCGGAACTAATGAAAAACTGTTTTTT.

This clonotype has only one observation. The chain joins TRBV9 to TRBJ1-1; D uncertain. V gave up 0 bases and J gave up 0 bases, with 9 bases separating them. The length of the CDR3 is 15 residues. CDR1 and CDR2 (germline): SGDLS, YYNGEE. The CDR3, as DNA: TGTGCCAGCAGCGTAGGAGGAAGCATGAACACTGAAGCTTTCTTT. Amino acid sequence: CASSVGGSMNTEAFF.

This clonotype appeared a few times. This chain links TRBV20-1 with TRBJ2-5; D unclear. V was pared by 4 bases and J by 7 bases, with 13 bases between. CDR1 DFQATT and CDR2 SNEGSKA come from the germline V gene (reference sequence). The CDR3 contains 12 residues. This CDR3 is CSANDDRVTQYF. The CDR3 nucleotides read TGCAGTGCTAACGATGACCGGGTGACCCAGTACTTC.

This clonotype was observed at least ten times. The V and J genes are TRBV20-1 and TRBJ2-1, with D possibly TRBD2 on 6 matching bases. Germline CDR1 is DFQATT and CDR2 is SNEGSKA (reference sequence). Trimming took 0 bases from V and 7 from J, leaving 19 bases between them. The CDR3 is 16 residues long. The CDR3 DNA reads TGCAGTGCTAGAGATCATAAGACTAGGCCGGCGAATGAGCAGTTCTTC. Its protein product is CSARDHKTRPANEQFF.

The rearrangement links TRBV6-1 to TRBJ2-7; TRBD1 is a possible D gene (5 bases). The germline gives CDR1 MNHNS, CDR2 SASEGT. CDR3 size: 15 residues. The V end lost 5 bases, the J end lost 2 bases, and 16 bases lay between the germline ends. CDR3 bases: TGTGCCAGCAGTCCTCTATCCGACAGAACCTACGAGCAGTACTTC. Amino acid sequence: CASSPLSDRTYEQYF.

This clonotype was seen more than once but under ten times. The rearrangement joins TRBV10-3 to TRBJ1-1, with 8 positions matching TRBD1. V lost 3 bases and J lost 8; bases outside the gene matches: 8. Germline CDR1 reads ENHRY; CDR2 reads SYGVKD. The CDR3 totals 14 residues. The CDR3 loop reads CAISDRQGTREAFF. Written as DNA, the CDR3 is TGTGCCATCAGTGACCGACAGGGGACGAGAGAAGCTTTCTTT.

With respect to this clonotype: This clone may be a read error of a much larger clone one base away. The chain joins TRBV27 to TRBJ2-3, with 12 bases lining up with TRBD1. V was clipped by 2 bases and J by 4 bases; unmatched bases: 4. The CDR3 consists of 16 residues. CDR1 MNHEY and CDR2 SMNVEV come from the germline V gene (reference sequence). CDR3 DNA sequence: TGTGCCAGCAGTTTACAAGGGACAGGGGGCGCAGATACGCAGTATTTT. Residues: CASSLQGTGGADTQYF.

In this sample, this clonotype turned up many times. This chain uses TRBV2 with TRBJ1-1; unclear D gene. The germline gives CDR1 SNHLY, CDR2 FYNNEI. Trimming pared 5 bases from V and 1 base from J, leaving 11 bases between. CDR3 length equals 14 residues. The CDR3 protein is CASSPQARNTEAFF. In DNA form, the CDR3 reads TGTGCCAGCAGTCCCCAGGCGAGGAACACTGAAGCTTTCTTT.

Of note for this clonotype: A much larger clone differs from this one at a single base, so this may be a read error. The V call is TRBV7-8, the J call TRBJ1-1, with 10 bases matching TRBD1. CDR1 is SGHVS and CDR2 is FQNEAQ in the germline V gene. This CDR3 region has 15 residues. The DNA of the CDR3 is TGTGCCAGCAGCCCCTCGGGACAGGGGAACACTGTAGCTTTCTTT. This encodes CASSPSGQGNTVAFF.

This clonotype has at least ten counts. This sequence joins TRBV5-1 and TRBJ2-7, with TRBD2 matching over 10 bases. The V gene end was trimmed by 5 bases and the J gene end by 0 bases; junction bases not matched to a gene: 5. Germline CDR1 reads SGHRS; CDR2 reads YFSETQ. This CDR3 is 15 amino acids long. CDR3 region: CASRSGTSDSYEQYF. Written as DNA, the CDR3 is TGCGCCAGCAGATCCGGGACTAGCGACTCCTACGAGCAGTACTTC.

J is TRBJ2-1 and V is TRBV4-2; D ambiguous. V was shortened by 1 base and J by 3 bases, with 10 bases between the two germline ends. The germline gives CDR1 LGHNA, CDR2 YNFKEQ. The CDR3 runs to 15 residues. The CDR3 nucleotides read TGTGCCAGCAGCCAAGGCCAGAGCCTCTACAATGAGCAGTTCTTC. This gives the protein CASSQGQSLYNEQFF.

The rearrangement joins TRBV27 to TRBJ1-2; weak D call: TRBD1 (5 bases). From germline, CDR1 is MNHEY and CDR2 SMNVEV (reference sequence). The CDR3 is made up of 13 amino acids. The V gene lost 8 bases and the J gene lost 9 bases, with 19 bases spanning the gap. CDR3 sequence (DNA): TGTGCCAGCGGAGGGGCAGGGTTTTTGAGCTACACCTTC. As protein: CASGGAGFLSYTF.

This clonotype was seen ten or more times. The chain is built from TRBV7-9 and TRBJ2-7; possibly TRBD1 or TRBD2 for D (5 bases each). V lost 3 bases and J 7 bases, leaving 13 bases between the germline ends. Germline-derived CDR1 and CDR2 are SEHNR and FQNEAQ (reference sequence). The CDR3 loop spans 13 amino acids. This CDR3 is CASSFDGTGEQYF. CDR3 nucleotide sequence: TGTGCCAGCAGCTTTGACGGGACGGGGGAGCAGTACTTC.